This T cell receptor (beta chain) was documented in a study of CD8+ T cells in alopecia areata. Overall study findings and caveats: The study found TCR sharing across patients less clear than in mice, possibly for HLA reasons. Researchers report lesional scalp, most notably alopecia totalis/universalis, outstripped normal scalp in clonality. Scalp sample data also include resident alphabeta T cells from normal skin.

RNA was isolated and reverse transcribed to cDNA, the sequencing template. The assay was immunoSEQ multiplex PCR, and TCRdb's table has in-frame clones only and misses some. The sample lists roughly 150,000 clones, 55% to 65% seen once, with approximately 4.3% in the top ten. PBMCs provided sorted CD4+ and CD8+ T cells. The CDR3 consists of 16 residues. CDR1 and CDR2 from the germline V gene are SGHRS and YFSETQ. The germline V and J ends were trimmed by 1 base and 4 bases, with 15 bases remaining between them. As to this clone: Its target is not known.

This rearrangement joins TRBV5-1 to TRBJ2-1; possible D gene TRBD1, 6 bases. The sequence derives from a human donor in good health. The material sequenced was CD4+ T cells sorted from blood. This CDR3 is CASSLLPGDVYNEQFF. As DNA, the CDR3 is TGCGCCAGCAGCTTGTTGCCAGGGGACGTATACAATGAGCAGTTCTTC.